This TCR beta chain came from a study of response to subunit inactivated influenza vaccine. General study results and limits: After each seasonal influenza vaccination, few new T cells are recruited, the authors suggested.

One entry per CDR3 protein, called by TCRdb with MiXCR from the RT-PCR reads. The sample gives about 480,000 distinct CDR3 sequences, over 10% of which show up once; around 13% is in the top ten. The CDR3 has 13 amino acids. Trimming left V 4 bases short and J 1 base short, with 7 bases between. Many counts were recorded for this clonotype. Its antigen is as yet unknown. The clonotype originates from a man aged 45-65 years who received an inactivated influenza vaccine. The J gene is TRBJ1-1, the V gene TRBV12-3 or TRBV12-4; the D gene is possibly TRBD1 (5 bases). Source: PBMCs from blood, taken roughly 46 days after vaccination. In nucleotides, the CDR3 is TGTGCCAGCAGTTGGGGACCGAACACTGAAGCTTTCTTT. Encoded protein: CASSWGPNTEAFF.